The 13 T cell receptor beta chains in this list originate from one sample, sequenced in a study of monozygotic twins with inflammatory bowel disease. TCRdb reprocessed the 5' RACE reads, keeping one entry per CDR3 protein, no DNA. The listing records hundreds of thousands of distinct CDR3 sequences. Material: blood. Receptors were obtained from a human donor with ulcerative colitis or Crohn's disease, or a healthy co-twin of an affected twin (not recorded which).

The chain carries TRBV4-2 and TRBJ1-2; the D gene TCRdb calls, TRBD1, cannot be checked with no DNA. Germline V lookup: CDR1 LGHNA, CDR2 YNFKEQ. This CDR3 comprises 13 residues. The CDR3 protein is CASTGGESYGYTF.

The chain recombines TRBV5-6 with TRBJ2-1. Germline lookup yields CDR1 SGHDT and CDR2 YYEEEE. The CDR3 runs to 12 residues. The CDR3 sequence: CASSLERWVEFF.

The rearrangement links TRBV12-3 or TRBV12-4 to TRBJ1-4; TCRdb's D call of TRBD1 is untestable without DNA. The CDR3 runs to 14 residues. CDR3 sequence reads: CASSPDTTGIRLFF.

The chain has TRBV27 and TRBJ2-1; TCRdb returns TRBD2, unconfirmable since there is no DNA. CDR3 length: 15 residues. Per the germline V gene, CDR1 is MNHEY and CDR2 is SMNVEV (reference sequence). The CDR3 reads CASSGLAGGYNEQFF.

J is TRBJ1-1 and V is TRBV10-3. Germline CDR1 reads ENHRY; CDR2 reads SYGVKD. The CDR3 has 14 residues. This CDR3 reads CAISRDRLNTEAFF.

This rearrangement joins TRBV5-1 to TRBJ1-1. The germline V gene has CDR1 SGHRS and CDR2 YFSETQ. This CDR3 has 14 residues. The CDR3 sequence: CASSLAPPLREAFF.

V usage is TRBV3-1 and J usage is TRBJ2-7. This CDR3 has 12 amino acids. The germline gives CDR1 LGHDT, CDR2 YNNKEL (reference sequence). This chain's CDR3 is CASSQVPDEQYF.

The chain uses TRBV20-1 and TRBJ1-1. The CDR3 has 11 amino acids. Germline loops: CDR1 DFQATT, CDR2 SNEGSKA (reference sequence). The CDR3 loop reads CSARVEGRAFF.

The gene calls are TRBV12-3 or TRBV12-4 and TRBJ1-5. The CDR3 runs to 13 residues. The CDR3 is CASSIYPREPQHF.

The chain is built from TRBV5-1 and TRBJ1-3; TCRdb's D gene call, TRBD1, goes unchecked for lack of DNA. The CDR3 is 18 residues long. CDR1 and CDR2 (germline): SGHRS, YFSETQ. The CDR3: CASSPDRDSILSGNTIYF.

V is TRBV20-1 and J is TRBJ2-3; the D gene TCRdb calls, TRBD1, cannot be checked with no DNA. The CDR3 loop spans 14 amino acids. Germline loops: CDR1 DFQATT, CDR2 SNEGSKA (reference sequence). The CDR3 sequence: CSALDRGWSDTQYF.

V usage is TRBV7-9 and J usage is TRBJ1-6; TCRdb reports TRBD1, a call that lacks DNA to check it against. The CDR3 is 16 amino acids. Germline CDR1 SEHNR, CDR2 FQNEAQ (reference sequence). The chain's CDR3 is CASSLPGTGTNSPLHF.

This rearrangement joins TRBV12-3 or TRBV12-4 to TRBJ1-4; the TCRdb call, TRBD1, lacks DNA for checking. This CDR3 is 13 amino acids long. Here the CDR3 reads CASSSGQAGKLFF.